One sample yielded the 7 T cell receptor beta chains listed below, sequenced in a study of response to subunit inactivated influenza vaccine. Each CDR3 protein gets one entry after TCRdb re-called the RT-PCR reads with MiXCR. This table has more than 450,000 distinct CDR3 sequences, roughly 10% appearing once. Separately, the same data were catalogued under a study of T cells expressing NK-cell markers. That publication notes: It was by 5'RACE template switching with UMIs that TCR beta cDNA was made.

Sequenced material: PBMCs from blood, taken on the day of vaccination. These receptors all come from a middle-aged man who received an inactivated influenza vaccine.

The chain joins TRBV6-1 to TRBJ2-1, with 10 bases lining up with TRBD2. This CDR3 has 15 residues. The junction had 7 bases not matched to a gene; V was cut back by 6 bases and J by 5 bases. Germline V gene sequence: CDR1 MNHNS, CDR2 SASEGT. The CDR3 here is CASSSPGLANNEQFF. DNA for the CDR3: TGTGCCAGCAGCTCACCGGGACTAGCGAACAATGAGCAGTTCTTC.

The chain joins TRBV20-1 to TRBJ1-1; TRBD1 aligns across 7 bases. Germline-derived CDR1 and CDR2 are DFQATT and SNEGSKA (reference sequence). V lost 2 bases and J lost 2; bases outside the gene matches: 5. The CDR3 loop spans 14 amino acids. CDR3 sequence: CSARKGGGNTEAFF. CDR3 bases: TGCAGTGCTAGAAAAGGGGGCGGAAACACTGAAGCTTTCTTT.

This clonotype was detected only a few times. This rearrangement joins TRBV12-3 or TRBV12-4 to TRBJ2-2, with 7 positions matching TRBD1. The CDR3 is 14 residues long. With V trimmed by 8 bases and J by 4 bases, 7 bases remained unmatched. The CDR3 DNA reads TGTGCCAGCGGTCGGACAGGACGCACCGGGGAGCTGTTTTTT. As protein: CASGRTGRTGELFF.

This clonotype was seen a few times. The chain combines TRBV7-9 with TRBJ2-2; a weak D match, TRBD2 (6 bases). Germline V gene lookup returns CDR1 SEHNR and CDR2 FQNEAQ (reference sequence). V was shortened by 7 bases and J by 1 base, with 16 bases between the two germline ends. This CDR3 is 16 amino acids long. In DNA form, the CDR3 reads TGTGCCAGCACCTCAGCGTCGGGACTGAACACCGGGGAGCTGTTTTTT. Translated: CASTSASGLNTGELFF.

The V and J genes are TRBV6-2 or TRBV6-3 and TRBJ2-7; D not resolved. Per germline, CDR1 MNHEY and CDR2 SVGEGT. V lost 1 base, J lost 0 bases, and 7 bases lay in between. The CDR3 contains 14 residues. CDR3 sequence reads: CASSYFYGSYEQYF. CDR3 nucleotide sequence: TGTGCCAGCAGTTACTTTTATGGCTCCTACGAGCAGTACTTC.

At least ten counts were recorded for this clonotype. CDR3 DNA sequence: TGCAGTGCTAGTCCCTACCGGGACAGGGTACTCCAAGAGACCCAGTACTTC. The encoded protein is CSASPYRDRVLQETQYF. This chain joins TRBV20-1 and TRBJ2-5, with 9 bases aligning to TRBD1. Germline V CDR1 and CDR2: DFQATT, SNEGSKA (reference sequence). CDR3 size: 17 residues. The ends lost 3 bases at V and 1 base at J; junction bases unmatched: 12.

This clonotype turned up a few times. J is TRBJ2-5 and V is TRBV4-2; D is uncertain. Trimming removed 0 bases from V and 5 bases from J, with 22 bases in between. CDR1 LGHNA and CDR2 YNFKEQ come from the germline V gene. CDR3 length: 18 residues. For the CDR3, the DNA is TGTGCCAGCAGCCAAGATCCCGCCGAGCCTCGAGGTGGCGAGACCCAGTACTTC. Encoded protein: CASSQDPAEPRGGETQYF.